Listed here are 23 T cell receptor beta chains from one sample, sequenced in a study of blood T cells in healthy people across ages. Through a sample-barcoded 5' primer and a J-beta primer mix, a second PCR was run for about 7 to 12 cycles. TCRdb used MiXCR to reprocess the 5' RACE reads, holding one entry per CDR3 protein. Of 700,000 to 850,000 distinct CDR3 sequences in the sample, roughly 40% were seen once. Input material: blood. These receptors all stem from a man aged 18 to 35 in good health.

This sequence joins TRBV4-1 and TRBJ1-5; weak D call: TRBD1 (5 bases). In germline, CDR1 is MGHRA, CDR2 YSYEKL. This CDR3 has 15 amino acids. The V gene lost 1 base and the J gene lost 6 bases, with 13 bases spanning the gap. For the CDR3, the DNA is TGCGCCAGCAGCCAAGGGATGGGGGTGGTTCAGCCCCAGCATTTT. This codes for CASSQGMGVVQPQHF.

The V and J genes are TRBV19 and TRBJ2-3; tentative D call: TRBD1 (6 bases). Germline CDR1 LNHDA, CDR2 SQIVND (reference sequence). The CDR3 consists of 14 residues. The germline V and J ends were trimmed by 3 bases and 6 bases, with 13 bases remaining between them. The CDR3 sequence: CASSIVTGTDTQYF. DNA for the CDR3: TGTGCCAGTAGTATCGTCACAGGGACGGATACGCAGTATTTT.

V and J are TRBV10-3 and TRBJ2-6; 10 positions agree with TRBD2. CDR1 ENHRY and CDR2 SYGVKD come from the germline V gene. V trimming: 10 bases; J trimming: 0 bases; junction bases outside the gene matches: 12. The CDR3 contains 18 residues. DNA for the CDR3: TGTGCCAGCACCCCAAACAGCGGGAGGGTCTCTGGGGCCAACGTCCTGACTTTC. Its translation: CASTPNSGRVSGANVLTF.

A few counts support this clonotype. V usage is TRBV6-5 and J usage is TRBJ1-2; no definite D call. The CDR3 extends over 14 amino acids. The V gene lost 6 bases and the J gene lost 8 bases, with 19 bases spanning the gap. Per the germline V gene, CDR1 is MNHEY and CDR2 is SVGAGI. As DNA, the CDR3 is TGTGCCAGCAGCCTCCGGGCCCCACCCCGGGGCTACACCTTC. Its protein product is CASSLRAPPRGYTF.

V gene TRBV2 combines with J gene TRBJ1-2; D is uncertain. With 0 bases removed from V and 8 bases from J, the gap between germline ends came to 13 bases. Germline-derived CDR1 and CDR2 are SNHLY and FYNNEI. The CDR3 is made up of 14 amino acids. CDR3 in DNA: TGTGCCAGCAGTGAAGCGAACTGGTCGGGAGGCTACACCTTC. It is translated as CASSEANWSGGYTF.

The chain links TRBV6-2 or TRBV6-3 to TRBJ2-5; no reliable D call. The germline V gene encodes CDR1 MNHEY and CDR2 SVGEGT. Trimming took 2 bases from V and 4 from J, leaving 8 bases between them. The CDR3 extends over 13 amino acids. CDR3 DNA sequence: TGTGCCAGCAGTTACCCGAGCATAGAGACCCAGTACTTC. Residues: CASSYPSIETQYF.

The chain recombines TRBV6-5 with TRBJ2-1; possibly TRBD1 for D (6 bases). The germline V gene has CDR1 MNHEY and CDR2 SVGAGI. Trimming shortened V by 7 bases and J by 5 bases, and 18 bases separated the two germline ends. The CDR3 runs 15 residues. The CDR3: CASIPLGAGNNEQFF. Here the CDR3 DNA reads TGTGCCAGCATTCCATTGGGGGCAGGGAACAATGAGCAGTTCTTC.

This rearrangement joins TRBV2 to TRBJ2-5, with D unclear. The germline V gene has CDR1 SNHLY and CDR2 FYNNEI. Trimming shortened V by 4 bases and J by 0 bases, and 3 bases separated the two germline ends. This CDR3 is 12 amino acids long. CDR3: CASSVYQETQYF. The CDR3, as DNA: TGTGCCAGCAGTGTTTACCAAGAGACCCAGTACTTC.

The chain is built from TRBV9 and TRBJ2-5, with 8 bases lining up with TRBD2. The CDR3 runs to 15 residues. The germline V gene encodes CDR1 SGDLS and CDR2 YYNGEE. The junction had 4 bases not matched to a gene; V was cut back by 2 bases and J by 1 base. The CDR3 region is CASSVSAGAQETQYF. The CDR3 region has the DNA TGTGCCAGCAGCGTTTCAGCGGGAGCCCAAGAGACCCAGTACTTC.

As to this clonotype: A much larger clonotype is one base distant, so this may be a read error. The gene calls are TRBV2 and TRBJ2-5; the D is unclear. This CDR3 has 12 residues. Germline V CDR1 and CDR2: SNHLY, FYNNEI. The ends were cut back, 4 bases at V and 5 bases at J, with 8 bases in the middle. For the CDR3, the DNA is TGTGCCAGCAGTGGACCTGCGGAGACCCAGTACTTC. Its protein product is CASSGPAETQYF. The full variable domain, completed using reference TRBV2 and TRBJ2-5, is EPEVTQTPSHQVTQMGQEVILRCVPISNHLYFYWYRQILGQKVEFLVSFYNNEISEKSEIFDDQFSVERPDGSNFTLKIRSTKLEDSAMYFCASSGPAETQYFGPGTRLLVL.

This clonotype was picked up a small number of times. The chain employs TRBV20-1 and TRBJ1-1, with D perhaps matching TRBD1 (5 bases). The V end lost 5 bases, the J end lost 5 bases, and 21 bases lay between the germline ends. This CDR3 spans 15 amino acids. Germline CDR1 DFQATT, CDR2 SNEGSKA (reference sequence). CDR3 sequence reads: CSAGQRRGVRTEAFF. In DNA form, the CDR3 reads TGCAGTGCTGGACAACGGCGGGGGGTGAGAACTGAAGCTTTCTTT.

This clonotype showed up just a few times. V and J are TRBV4-3 and TRBJ1-4, with 8 bases aligning to TRBD1. In germline, CDR1 is LGHNA, CDR2 YSLEER. With 0 bases clipped from V and 3 bases from J, the junction kept 3 bases outside the gene matches. The CDR3 has 16 amino acids. CDR3 residues: CASSQEQGAANEKLFF. DNA for the CDR3: TGCGCCAGCAGCCAAGAGCAGGGGGCGGCTAATGAAAAACTGTTTTTT.

Remarks on this clonotype: A much more abundant neighbour one base away suggests this may be a read error. This chain joins TRBV20-1 and TRBJ2-1; 8 nucleotides line up with TRBD2. CDR3 length: 12 residues. Looked up from germline, CDR1 is DFQATT and CDR2 is SNEGSKA (reference sequence). The CDR3 region has the DNA TGCGGTGCTAGAGTAGCGGGATGGGGGCAGTTCTTC. This sequence encodes CGARVAGWGQFF.

Turning to this clonotype: This may be a read error, as it is one base from a much larger clone. The V gene is TRBV20-1, the J gene TRBJ1-6; 7 bases line up with TRBD1. The CDR3 is 16 residues long. Germline V gives CDR1 DFQATT, CDR2 SNEGSKA (reference sequence). The CDR3 region has the DNA TGCAGTGCTGTGAACAACTTGGGACAGATAGATTCACCCCCCCACTTT. As protein: CSAVNNLGQIDSPPHF.

This chain connects TRBV12-3 or TRBV12-4 to TRBJ2-5; the match to TRBD2 covers 7 bases. Losses at the gene ends were 6 bases for V and 11 bases for J; bases not matched to a gene: 21. The CDR3 has 16 amino acids. The CDR3 DNA reads TGTGCCAGCAGACTCGACTCTAGCGGAGCCCACAATGAGCAGTACTTC. It codes for CASRLDSSGAHNEQYF.

This clonotype has only a few counts. The chain carries TRBV12-3 or TRBV12-4 and TRBJ2-2; D gene uncertain. This CDR3 has 15 amino acids. Trimming shortened V by 4 bases and J by 3 bases, and 12 bases separated the two germline ends. DNA of the CDR3: TGTGCCAGCAGTTCCACAGATTATTACACCGGGGAGCTGTTTTTT. It codes for CASSSTDYYTGELFF.

This clonotype was counted a few times. A much larger clone lies one base from this, so it may be a read error. This chain uses TRBV4-3 with TRBJ2-3; 7 bases align to TRBD2. Germline CDR1 and CDR2: LGHNA and YSLEER. This CDR3 has 16 amino acids. CDR3 residues: CASGQESSGEADTQYF. CDR3 in DNA: TGCGCCAGCGGCCAAGAGTCAAGCGGGGAAGCAGATACGCAGTATTTT.

The chain joins TRBV5-5 to TRBJ1-2; 9 positions agree with TRBD1. The length of the CDR3 is 15 residues. V gave up 4 bases and J gave up 8 bases; unmatched junction bases: 12. Germline CDR1 and CDR2: SGHKS and YYEKEE (reference sequence). CDR3 amino acids: CASSVSGTGMLGYTF. CDR3 bases: TGTGCCAGCAGCGTCTCCGGGACAGGGATGCTAGGCTACACCTTC.

This clonotype was counted many times. The chain uses TRBV4-1 and TRBJ2-3, with 7 bases lining up with TRBD2. The V gene's germline CDR1 is MGHRA and CDR2 YSYEKL. The length of the CDR3 is 17 residues. The trim removed 4 bases at V and 6 bases at J, leaving 16 bases unmatched. The CDR3: CASSRAGGKLVVDTQYF. CDR3 sequence (DNA): TGCGCCAGCAGCCGCGCCGGGGGGAAACTGGTCGTCGATACGCAGTATTTT.

This clonotype was observed a few times. This chain joins TRBV29-1 and TRBJ2-5; D is uncertain. The V gene's germline CDR1 is SQVTM and CDR2 ANQGSEA. CDR3 length: 14 residues. Trimming took off 5 bases at V and 11 bases at J, with 24 bases between the two ends. CDR3 sequence (DNA): TGCAGCGTTTCTCCCCCACTATCCTACAATGAGCAGTACTTC. Residues: CSVSPPLSYNEQYF.

This chain connects TRBV4-3 to TRBJ1-4; D unresolved. Germline assignment: CDR1 LGHNA and CDR2 YSLEER. This CDR3 is 15 amino acids long. The V end lost 0 bases, the J end lost 6 bases, and 11 bases lay between the germline ends. This CDR3 is CASSQEPGMDEKLFF. The CDR3 DNA reads TGCGCCAGCAGCCAAGAGCCGGGGATGGATGAAAAACTGTTTTTT.

This clonotype appeared many times. The chain's CDR3 is CSARDLRAEDTQYF. For the CDR3, the DNA is TGCAGTGCTAGAGATCTTAGGGCCGAAGATACGCAGTATTTT. The chain links TRBV20-1 to TRBJ2-3; D unclear. V lost 0 bases and J lost 5, with 12 bases in between. The V gene's germline CDR1 is DFQATT and CDR2 SNEGSKA (reference sequence). The CDR3 consists of 14 residues.

The V call is TRBV28, the J call TRBJ2-2; TRBD1 is a possible D gene (5 bases). CDR3 length: 14 amino acids. The V gene's germline CDR1 is MDHEN and CDR2 SYDVKM. V dropped 8 bases and J dropped 2 bases, with 12 bases sitting between them. The CDR3 DNA sequence: TGTGCCAGCCTTTCTGGACAAAACACCGGGGAGCTGTTTTTT. Translated, it gives CASLSGQNTGELFF.